The 30 T cell receptor beta chains given below trace back to one sample, sequenced in a study of blood T cell repertoires in COVID-19. Sequenced by immunoSEQ multiplex PCR; TCRdb stores in-frame clones only, minus some. This repertoire shows roughly 250,000 clones, approximately 87% found once; its top ten account for 8% to 9.5%. The specimen sequenced was peripheral blood. These receptors originate from a human donor in a cohort sampled during active COVID-19.

The J gene is TRBJ1-1, the V gene TRBV18; D is ambiguous. V shed 0 bases and J shed 0 bases, with 11 bases lying between them. CDR1 and CDR2 (germline): KGHSH, LQKENI. The CDR3 loop spans 16 amino acids. DNA of the CDR3: TGTGCCAGCTCACCACCGGCGGGGATAATGAACACTGAAGCTTTCTTT. Amino acids: CASSPPAGIMNTEAFF.

The V and J genes are TRBV25-1 and TRBJ2-1, with TRBD2 identical over 8 bases. CDR3 length equals 17 residues. Trimming removed 6 bases from V and 0 bases from J; junction bases left unmatched: 10. Per germline, CDR1 MGHDK and CDR2 SYGVNS. For the CDR3, the DNA is TGTGCCAGCAGCAGGGGTAGCGGGATGAGCTCCTACAATGAGCAGTTCTTC. It codes for CASSRGSGMSSYNEQFF.

This clone was detected once. The CDR3 sequence: CSVDGGTDEQFF. For the CDR3, the DNA is TGCAGCGTTGATGGGGGGACCGATGAGCAGTTCTTC. The chain carries TRBV29-1 and TRBJ2-1, with D perhaps matching TRBD2 (6 bases). Trimming shortened V by 3 bases and J by 8 bases, and 11 bases separated the two germline ends. Looked up from germline, CDR1 is SQVTM and CDR2 is ANQGSEA. This CDR3 comprises 12 residues.

The chain has TRBV29-1 and TRBJ1-1; D not certain. The germline V and J ends were trimmed by 4 bases and 4 bases, with 13 bases remaining between them. CDR3 size: 13 residues. Germline lookup yields CDR1 SQVTM and CDR2 ANQGSEA. The CDR3 DNA sequence: TGCAGCGTTGTAACGACACTCGGCACTGAAGCTTTCTTT. It specifies CSVVTTLGTEAFF.

The chain uses TRBV6-5 and TRBJ1-1; no definite D call. Trimming stripped 2 bases from V and 0 bases from J, with 7 bases between. This CDR3 has 14 amino acids. The V gene's germline CDR1 is MNHEY and CDR2 SVGAGI. Here the CDR3 reads CASSYGAMNTEAFF. In DNA form, the CDR3 reads TGTGCCAGCAGTTACGGAGCGATGAACACTGAAGCTTTCTTT.

The rearrangement uses TRBV7-9 and TRBJ2-5; 7 bases map to TRBD1. The CDR3 totals 14 residues. The germline gives CDR1 SEHNR, CDR2 FQNEAQ (reference sequence). Unmatched junction bases numbered 8, after V lost 5 bases and J lost 5 bases. For the CDR3, the DNA is TGTGCCAGCAGCGAAGAGACAGGGCTGGAGACCCAGTACTTC. As protein: CASSEETGLETQYF.

The chain recombines TRBV9 with TRBJ2-5, with a tentative D call TRBD1 (6 bases). Looked up from germline, CDR1 is SGDLS and CDR2 is YYNGEE. The ends were cut back, 0 bases at V and 2 bases at J, with 11 bases in the middle. The CDR3 has 15 amino acids. CDR3 in amino acids: CASSVETGRQETQYF. DNA of the CDR3: TGTGCCAGCAGCGTAGAGACAGGTCGGCAAGAGACCCAGTACTTC.

The V and J genes are TRBV21-1 and TRBJ2-2; the table's D call of TRBD1 was not tested on the DNA. TRBV21-1 is designated a pseudogene. There are 16 residues in the CDR3. CDR3 sequence: CASSLGAGSFTGELFF. The DNA for the CDR3 is TGTGCCAGCAGCTTAGGGGCAGGTTCGTTCACCGGGGAGCTGTTTTTT.

This clone has only a few counts. This sequence joins TRBV18 and TRBJ2-7; D call uncertain. The CDR3 length is 15 residues. The ends were cut back, 6 bases at V and 1 base at J, with 16 bases in the middle. From germline, CDR1 is KGHSH and CDR2 LQKENI. In DNA form, the CDR3 reads TGTGCCAGCTCCCCATTCGGTCAGACTTCCTACGAGCAGTACTTC. It yields the protein CASSPFGQTSYEQYF.

This clone has more than one count but fewer than ten. This sequence joins TRBV5-1 and TRBJ2-2, with D possibly matching TRBD2 (5 bases). Germline V gene sequence: CDR1 SGHRS, CDR2 YFSETQ. V lost 1 base to trimming and J lost 2 bases, with 15 bases between them. The CDR3 runs to 17 residues. The DNA of the CDR3 is TGCGCCAGCAGCTTGACTAGGATAGCCCTTAACACCGGGGAGCTGTTTTTT. The encoded protein is CASSLTRIALNTGELFF. The full variable domain, in which reference TRBV5-1 and TRBJ2-2 provide the parts outside the CDR3, is KAGVTQTPRYLIKTRGQQVTLSCSPISGHRSVSWYQQTPGQGLQFLFEYFSETQRNKGNFPGRFSGRQFSNSRSEMNVSTLELGDSALYLCASSLTRIALNTGELFFGEGSRLTVL.

The genes are TRBV7-2 and TRBJ2-7, with 9 positions matching TRBD2. Germline CDR1 is SGHTA and CDR2 is FQGNSA. The V segment lost 4 bases and the J segment 4 bases; nucleotides outside the gene matches: 5. This CDR3 has 14 amino acids. The CDR3 sequence is CASSSRGGPYEQYF. For the CDR3, the DNA is TGTGCCAGCAGCTCGCGGGGGGGCCCTTACGAGCAGTACTTC.

This rearrangement joins TRBV3-1 (or the pseudogene TRBV3-2) to TRBJ2-1; D is undetermined. CDR3 length equals 12 residues. Trimming pared 4 bases from V and 9 bases from J, leaving 10 bases between. Germline V gene sequence: CDR1 LGHDT, CDR2 YNNKEL (reference sequence). The CDR3 bases are TGTGCCAGCAGCCTTTATCCCAGTGAGCAGTTCTTC. Amino acids: CASSLYPSEQFF.

The chain joins TRBV6-5 to TRBJ2-3; TRBD2 might be the D (6 bases). The germline V gene encodes CDR1 MNHEY and CDR2 SVGAGI. The CDR3 is 15 residues long. V was trimmed by 7 bases and J by 3 bases, leaving 17 bases between them. The CDR3 loop reads CASTAEGLATDTQYF. The CDR3 nucleotides are TGTGCCAGCACCGCGGAGGGGCTTGCAACAGATACGCAGTATTTT.

The CDR3 loop is CASSQENWQGVSYEQYF. The CDR3 DNA sequence: TGCGCCAGCAGCCAAGAGAATTGGCAGGGGGTTAGTTACGAGCAGTACTTC. This chain links TRBV4-1 with TRBJ2-7; 7 bases agree with TRBD1. Germline values: CDR1 MGHRA, CDR2 YSYEKL. There are 17 residues in the CDR3. The J segment lost 4 bases and the V segment lost 0 bases, leaving 12 bases of the junction unmatched.

The chain carries TRBV18 and TRBJ1-6; tentative D call: TRBD1 (6 bases). Trimming pared 2 bases from V and 0 bases from J, leaving 8 bases between. CDR3 length equals 16 residues. Per germline, CDR1 KGHSH and CDR2 LQKENI. CDR3 DNA: TGTGCCAGCTCACCAGGACAGCTCTCCTATAATTCACCCCTCCACTTT. Translating gives CASSPGQLSYNSPLHF.

This clone was seen once. The rearrangement uses TRBV7-6 and TRBJ1-2; 8 nucleotides agree with TRBD1. Germline V gene lookup returns CDR1 SGHVS and CDR2 FNYEAQ. The V and J ends lost 4 bases and 7 bases, in that order; junction bases with no gene match: 17. The CDR3 spans 17 residues. CDR3 in amino acids: CASSSEETTGEWAGYTF. In DNA form, the CDR3 reads TGTGCCAGCAGCTCTGAGGAGACGACAGGGGAGTGGGCTGGCTACACCTTC.

This clone was recorded once. The rearrangement links TRBV5-4 to TRBJ2-7; 9 positions match TRBD2. Trimming removed 0 bases from V and 6 bases from J; junction bases left unmatched: 16. The CDR3 sequence is 18 residues long. The germline V gene encodes CDR1 SGHNT and CDR2 YYREEE (reference sequence). The CDR3 reads CASSLAPAGGFYTIEQYF. As DNA, the CDR3 is TGTGCCAGCAGCTTGGCCCCAGCGGGAGGCTTCTACACGATCGAGCAGTACTTC.

The rearrangement uses TRBV5-4 and TRBJ2-5; the D gene is possibly TRBD2 (7 bases). Trimming removed 4 bases at V and 4 bases at J, with 14 bases between. Per the germline V gene, CDR1 is SGHNT and CDR2 is YYREEE (reference sequence). CDR3 size: 14 residues. The CDR3 loop is CASSAPGEGETQYF. The DNA of the CDR3 is TGTGCCAGCAGCGCCCCAGGGGAGGGAGAGACCCAGTACTTC.

This clone was seen only a few times. The chain links TRBV10-1 to TRBJ2-2; 8 bases line up with TRBD1. The CDR3 has 14 amino acids. Germline V gene sequence: CDR1 WNHNN, CDR2 SYGVQD (reference sequence). V gave up 4 bases and J gave up 7 bases; unmatched junction bases: 5. CDR3 residues: CASSGQGARGELFF. Written as DNA, the CDR3 is TGCGCCAGCAGTGGTCAGGGGGCGCGCGGGGAGCTGTTTTTT.

The chain recombines TRBV28 with TRBJ1-1; D is unclear. CDR3 length: 16 residues. CDR1 is MDHEN and CDR2 is SYDVKM in the germline V gene. V lost 5 bases, J lost 1 base, and 17 bases lay in between. The CDR3 sequence is CASSQMDLGANTEAFF. CDR3 nucleotide sequence: TGTGCCAGCAGTCAAATGGACTTGGGCGCGAACACTGAAGCTTTCTTT.

The chain has TRBV6-5 and TRBJ1-2, with 7 positions matching TRBD1. The CDR3 length is 13 residues. Germline lookup yields CDR1 MNHEY and CDR2 SVGAGI. J lost 8 bases, V lost 6 bases, and 9 bases had no gene match. Here the CDR3 DNA reads TGTGCCAGCAGCCCAGACAGGGTGAAAGGCTACACCTTC. Translated: CASSPDRVKGYTF.

The J gene is TRBJ1-4, the V gene TRBV5-5; 7 nucleotides align to TRBD1. V shed 3 bases, J shed 3 bases, and the junction held 5 bases outside the gene matches. Per the germline V gene, CDR1 is SGHKS and CDR2 is YYEKEE (reference sequence). The CDR3 has 15 amino acids. The CDR3 protein is CASSSQGLANEKLFF. As DNA, the CDR3 is TGTGCCAGCAGCTCACAGGGGCTGGCTAATGAAAAACTGTTTTTT.

The genes are TRBV19 and TRBJ2-1; 8 positions match TRBD2. The CDR3 contains 14 residues. With 6 bases clipped from V and 6 bases from J, the junction kept 7 bases outside the gene matches. Per the germline V gene, CDR1 is LNHDA and CDR2 is SQIVND (reference sequence). The CDR3 DNA reads TGTGCCAGTAGATCTCCGGGAGGGTCCAATGAGCAGTTCTTC. Translated: CASRSPGGSNEQFF.

This sequence joins TRBV9 and TRBJ2-6; no clear D. Germline CDR1 is SGDLS and CDR2 is YYNGEE. The CDR3 runs to 15 residues. Trimming took 4 bases from V and 3 from J, leaving 11 bases between them. The DNA for the CDR3 is TGTGCCAGCAGCATTTTCCCAGGTGGGGCCAACGTCCTGACTTTC. It is translated as CASSIFPGGANVLTF.

Only a few counts were recorded for this clone. The chain employs TRBV28 and TRBJ2-6; possibly TRBD2 for D (7 bases). Trimming left V 7 bases short and J 7 bases short, with 20 bases between. CDR3 length equals 16 residues. The V gene's germline CDR1 is MDHEN and CDR2 SYDVKM. The CDR3 region is CASTLGGGRGANVLTF. CDR3 DNA: TGTGCCAGCACTCTAGGGGGGGGGCGAGGAGCCAACGTCCTGACTTTC.

The chain links TRBV21-1 to TRBJ1-5; TRBD1 was called by the table and not checked on the DNA. TRBV21-1 is recorded as a pseudogene. The CDR3 contains 15 residues. This chain's CDR3 is CASSKVLRDDQPQHF. CDR3 in DNA: TGTGCCAGCAGCAAAGTCCTCAGGGATGATCAGCCCCAGCATTTT.

This clone was seen only once. The rearrangement uses TRBV14 and TRBJ1-3, with D unclear. V lost 3 bases to trimming and J lost 0 bases, with 12 bases between them. This CDR3 region has 16 residues. Germline V gene lookup returns CDR1 SGHDN and CDR2 FVKESK. The CDR3 DNA reads TGTGCCAGCAGCCAGACGAGACATATCTCTGGAAACACCATATATTTT. Residues: CASSQTRHISGNTIYF.

This chain connects TRBV7-6 to TRBJ2-1, with 8 bases aligning to TRBD1. V lost 4 bases, J lost 5 bases, and 4 bases stayed unmatched. The CDR3 consists of 14 residues. Per the germline V gene, CDR1 is SGHVS and CDR2 is FNYEAQ. CDR3: CASSYTTGDNEQFF. In DNA form, the CDR3 reads TGTGCCAGCAGCTATACGACAGGGGACAATGAGCAGTTCTTC.

The V and J genes are TRBV7-8 and TRBJ1-1; weak D call: TRBD1 (6 bases). There are 14 residues in the CDR3. Germline V lookup: CDR1 SGHVS, CDR2 FQNEAQ. The V end was cut by 1 base, the J end by 7 bases, with 13 bases between. The CDR3 DNA sequence: TGTGCCAGCAGCTTAGATCAATTAGGGGGTGAAGCTTTCTTT. This sequence encodes CASSLDQLGGEAFF.

The rearrangement uses TRBV2 and TRBJ2-3; D call uncertain. The CDR3 totals 14 residues. Germline CDR1 is SNHLY and CDR2 is FYNNEI. Between the trimmed V and J ends, which lost 7 bases and 0 bases, there was a span of 11 bases. CDR3 residues: CASKSVLSTDTQYF. The CDR3, as DNA: TGTGCCAGCAAGAGCGTGTTAAGCACAGATACGCAGTATTTT.